Following are 7 T cell receptor beta chains from one sample sequenced in a study of cytomegalovirus exposure and HLA in healthy donors. Researchers ran the PCR with 60 Vbeta and 13 Jbeta primers. Sequencing used immunoSEQ multiplex PCR; TCRdb keeps in-frame clones, though not all of them. The table lists some 250,000 clones, 82% of them singletons. Specimen: PBMCs. These receptors all stem from a woman between 40 and 55 years old in good health and CMV-seropositive.

This chain uses TRBV30 with TRBJ1-4, with TRBD1 as a possible D gene (6 bases). Germline V lookup: CDR1 GTSNPN, CDR2 SVGIG (reference sequence). Trimming left V 0 bases short and J 5 bases short, with 10 bases between. The CDR3 extends over 14 amino acids. The CDR3 sequence is CAWSVGAINEKLFF. CDR3 nucleotides: TGTGCCTGGAGTGTGGGGGCCATAAATGAAAAACTGTTTTTT.

Remarks on this clone: At one end the junction does not follow the germline gene, possibly because of a read error. The gene calls are TRBV4-3 and TRBJ2-2; 14 nucleotides align to TRBD2. This CDR3 has 18 residues. Germline lookup yields CDR1 LGHNA and CDR2 YSLEER. Here the CDR3 DNA reads TGCGCCAGCAGCCCGAGGACTAGCGGGGGGCTGAACACCAGGGAGCTGTTTTTT. It yields the protein CASSPRTSGGLNTRELFF.

In this sample, this clone turned up a few times. The rearrangement joins TRBV25-1 to TRBJ1-1, with 10 nucleotides matching TRBD1. Germline V gives CDR1 MGHDK, CDR2 SYGVNS. The CDR3 covers 15 residues. V lost 9 bases, J lost 2 bases, and 9 bases stayed unmatched. The CDR3 DNA follows: TGTGCCAGTCAGAGGACAGGGGGTGGCAACACTGAAGCTTTCTTT. Translation gives CASQRTGGGNTEAFF. The whole variable domain, filled in from reference TRBV25-1 and TRBJ1-1, reads EADIYQTPRYLVIGTGKKITLECSQTMGHDKMYWYQQDPGMELHLIHYSYGVNSTEKGDLSSESTVSRIRTEHFPLTLESARPSHTSQYLCASQRTGGGNTEAFFGQGTRLTVV.

The chain recombines TRBV5-8 with TRBJ1-2; 7 bases map to TRBD1. CDR3 size: 13 residues. Germline trimming cut 2 bases from V and 2 bases from J; bases unmatched to any gene: 0. The V gene's germline CDR1 is SGHTS and CDR2 YDEGEE. CDR3 bases: TGTGCCAGCAGCTTACAGGGGAACTATGGCTACACCTTC. It is translated as CASSLQGNYGYTF. Full variable domain (missing parts from reference TRBV5-8 and TRBJ1-2): EAGVTQSPTHLIKTRGQQATLRCSPISGHTSVYWYQQALGLGLQFLLWYDEGEERNRGNFPPRFSGRQFPNYSSELNVNALELEDSALYLCASSLQGNYGYTFGSGTRLTVV.

A remark on this clone: The junction differs from germline at one of its ends, possibly a read error. The same CDR3 can be traced to other DNA sequences in this sample. The V gene is TRBV30, the J gene TRBJ1-6; 7 bases align to TRBD1. The CDR3 runs to 14 residues. The germline V gene encodes CDR1 GTSNPN and CDR2 SVGIG (reference sequence). CDR3 loop: CAWSDTGDNSPLHF. The CDR3 DNA reads TGTGCCTGGAGTGATACAGGGGATAATTCCCCCCTCCACTTT.

V is TRBV9 and J is TRBJ2-1, with 11 bases that match TRBD2. Trimming took 6 bases from V and 8 from J; bases not matched to a gene: 10. CDR1 is SGDLS, CDR2 YYNGEE, per germline. This CDR3 spans 15 amino acids. Written as DNA, the CDR3 is TGTGCCAGCACTCAAACTAGCGGGAGAATATATGAGCAGTTCTTC. Amino acid sequence: CASTQTSGRIYEQFF.

On this clone itself: This specimen includes other DNA sequences encoding the same CDR3. This chain joins TRBV10-3 and TRBJ1-1; TRBD1 agrees at 7 bases. Germline trimming cut 0 bases from V and 2 bases from J; bases unmatched to any gene: 3. There are 15 residues in the CDR3. Germline values: CDR1 ENHRY, CDR2 SYGVKD. The CDR3 is CAISESRQGNTEAFF. CDR3 nucleotide sequence: TGTGCCATCAGTGAGTCGAGACAGGGTAACACTGAAGCTTTCTTT.